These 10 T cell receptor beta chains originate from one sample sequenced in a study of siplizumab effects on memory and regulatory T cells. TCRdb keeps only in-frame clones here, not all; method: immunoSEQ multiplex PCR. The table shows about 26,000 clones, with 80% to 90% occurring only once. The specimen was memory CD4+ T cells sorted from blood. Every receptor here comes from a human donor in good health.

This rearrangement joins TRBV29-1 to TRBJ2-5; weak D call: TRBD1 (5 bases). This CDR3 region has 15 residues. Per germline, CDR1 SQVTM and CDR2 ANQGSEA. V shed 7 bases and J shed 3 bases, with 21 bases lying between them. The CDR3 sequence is CSDGQGRAPEETQYF. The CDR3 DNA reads TGCAGCGACGGCCAGGGCAGGGCGCCCGAAGAGACCCAGTACTTC. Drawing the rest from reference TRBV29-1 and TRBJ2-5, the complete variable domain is SAVISQKPSRDICQRGTSLTIQCQVDSQVTMMFWYRQQPGQSLTLIATANQGSEATYESGFVIDKFPISRPNLTFSTLTVSNMSPEDSSIYLCSDGQGRAPEETQYFGPGTRLLVL.

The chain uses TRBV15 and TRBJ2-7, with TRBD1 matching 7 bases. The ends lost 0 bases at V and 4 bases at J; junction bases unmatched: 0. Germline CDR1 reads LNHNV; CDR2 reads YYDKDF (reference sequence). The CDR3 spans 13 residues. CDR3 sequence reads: CATSRETGYEQYF. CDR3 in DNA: TGTGCCACCAGCAGAGAGACAGGGTACGAGCAGTACTTC.

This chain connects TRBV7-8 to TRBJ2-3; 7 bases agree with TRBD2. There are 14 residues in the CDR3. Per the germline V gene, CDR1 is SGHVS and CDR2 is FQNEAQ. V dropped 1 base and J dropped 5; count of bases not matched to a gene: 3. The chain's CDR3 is CASSLVRGVDTQYF. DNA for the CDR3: TGTGCCAGCAGCTTAGTTCGGGGGGTAGATACGCAGTATTTT.

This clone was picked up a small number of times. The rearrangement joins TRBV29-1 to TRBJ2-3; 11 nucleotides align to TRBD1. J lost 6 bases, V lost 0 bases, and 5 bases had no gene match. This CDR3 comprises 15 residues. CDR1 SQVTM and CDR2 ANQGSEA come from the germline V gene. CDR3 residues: CSVEDRTGGYDTQYF. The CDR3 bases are TGCAGCGTTGAAGACAGGACAGGGGGCTACGATACGCAGTATTTT.

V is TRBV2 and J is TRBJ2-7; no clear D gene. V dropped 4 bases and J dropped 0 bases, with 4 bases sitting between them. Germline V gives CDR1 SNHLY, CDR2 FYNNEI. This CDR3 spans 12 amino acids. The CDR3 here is CASSVSSYEQYF. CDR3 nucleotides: TGTGCCAGCAGTGTTAGCTCCTACGAGCAGTACTTC. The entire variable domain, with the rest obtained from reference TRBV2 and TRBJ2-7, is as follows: EPEVTQTPSHQVTQMGQEVILRCVPISNHLYFYWYRQILGQKVEFLVSFYNNEISEKSEIFDDQFSVERPDGSNFTLKIRSTKLEDSAMYFCASSVSSYEQYFGPGTRLTVT.

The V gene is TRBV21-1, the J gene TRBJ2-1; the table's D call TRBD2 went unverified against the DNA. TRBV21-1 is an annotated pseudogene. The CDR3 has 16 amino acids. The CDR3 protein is CASSKTGTSGNNEQFF. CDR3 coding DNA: TGTGCCAGCAGCAAAACCGGGACTAGCGGGAACAATGAGCAGTTCTTC.

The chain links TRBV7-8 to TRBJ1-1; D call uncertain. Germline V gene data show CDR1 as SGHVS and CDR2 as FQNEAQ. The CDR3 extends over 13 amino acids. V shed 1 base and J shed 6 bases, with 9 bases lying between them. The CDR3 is CASSLGGFAEAFF. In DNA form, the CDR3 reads TGTGCCAGCAGCTTAGGAGGTTTCGCTGAAGCTTTCTTT.

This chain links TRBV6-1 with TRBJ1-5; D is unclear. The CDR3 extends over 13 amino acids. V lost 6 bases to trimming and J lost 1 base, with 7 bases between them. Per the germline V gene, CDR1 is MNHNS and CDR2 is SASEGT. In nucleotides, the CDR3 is TGTGCCAGCAGAGACCCGAGCAATCAGCCCCAGCATTTT. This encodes CASRDPSNQPQHF.

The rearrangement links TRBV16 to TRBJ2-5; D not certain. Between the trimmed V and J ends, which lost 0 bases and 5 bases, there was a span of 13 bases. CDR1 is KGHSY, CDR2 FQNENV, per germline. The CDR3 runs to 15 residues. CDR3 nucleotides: TGTGCCAGCAGCCAATCGAGCTCACGCGCGGAGACCCAGTACTTC. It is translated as CASSQSSSRAETQYF.

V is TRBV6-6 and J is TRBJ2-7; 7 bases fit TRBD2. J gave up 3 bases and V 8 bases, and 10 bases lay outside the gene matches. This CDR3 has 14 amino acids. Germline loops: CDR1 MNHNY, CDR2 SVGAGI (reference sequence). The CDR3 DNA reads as TGTGCCAGCGGGAGTAGCGGGCCCCACTACGAGCAGTACTTC. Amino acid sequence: CASGSSGPHYEQYF.